These 15 T cell receptor beta chains were sequenced from one sample in a study of shared clonotypes between healthy human individuals. Assay: immunoSEQ multiplex PCR; the TCRdb copy retains only in-frame clones and omits some. The data contain hundreds of thousands of clones, 85% to 95% of them singletons. CD8 cells classed as naive were CD45RO-negative and positively selected for CCR7, excluding terminally differentiated effector memory CD45RA+ cells. The sequencing sample was made of naive CD8+ T cells sorted from blood. The receptors come from a woman in her 30s in good health.

V is TRBV10-3 and J is TRBJ1-2, with D possibly TRBD1 on 5 matching bases. Germline CDR1 reads ENHRY; CDR2 reads SYGVKD. The CDR3 spans 15 residues. The V and J ends lost 7 bases and 5 bases respectively, with 20 bases between them. The CDR3 protein is CAINADREDLYGYTF. The CDR3 coding sequence is TGTGCCATCAATGCCGACAGAGAAGACCTTTATGGCTACACCTTC.

The V gene is TRBV25-1, the J gene TRBJ2-7; tentatively, D is TRBD1 (6 bases). The germline V and J ends were trimmed by 0 bases and 3 bases, with 12 bases remaining between them. Germline V lookup: CDR1 MGHDK, CDR2 SYGVNS. This CDR3 has 15 residues. The CDR3 region is CASSEYGGRGYEQYF. CDR3 DNA sequence: TGTGCCAGCAGTGAATATGGTGGCAGGGGCTACGAGCAGTACTTC.

This sequence joins TRBV18 and TRBJ1-1; a weak D match, TRBD1 (6 bases). Trimming left V 0 bases short and J 6 bases short, with 14 bases between. The CDR3 runs to 15 residues. Germline loops: CDR1 KGHSH, CDR2 LQKENI. The CDR3 nucleotides are TGTGCCAGCTCACCACCCCCAGGGGTTGAAGCTGAAGCTTTCTTT. Its translation: CASSPPPGVEAEAFF.

This clone was recorded once. This chain uses TRBV5-4 with TRBJ2-7; 10 nucleotides line up with TRBD2. The CDR3 covers 16 residues. CDR1 and CDR2 (germline): SGHNT, YYREEE (reference sequence). V lost 5 bases to trimming and J lost 4 bases; unmatched junction nucleotides: 12. The CDR3 nucleotides read TGTGCCAGCAGTCGGATTACAGCGGGAGGGACTTACGAGCAGTACTTC. The encoded protein is CASSRITAGGTYEQYF.

V usage is TRBV5-1 and J usage is TRBJ1-4; D gene ambiguous. The CDR3 totals 12 residues. Between the trimmed V and J ends, which lost 0 bases and 6 bases, there was a span of 3 bases. The germline V gene encodes CDR1 SGHRS and CDR2 YFSETQ. The CDR3 DNA sequence: TGCGCCAGCAGCTTGGATTATGAAAAACTGTTTTTT. Its protein is CASSLDYEKLFF. Drawing the rest from reference TRBV5-1 and TRBJ1-4, the complete variable domain is KAGVTQTPRYLIKTRGQQVTLSCSPISGHRSVSWYQQTPGQGLQFLFEYFSETQRNKGNFPGRFSGRQFSNSRSEMNVSTLELGDSALYLCASSLDYEKLFFGSGTQLSVL.

The gene calls are TRBV7-7 and TRBJ2-3; D possibly uses TRBD1 or TRBD2 (5 bases each). Per germline, CDR1 SSHAT and CDR2 FNYEAQ (reference sequence). V was pared by 1 base and J by 2 bases, with 10 bases between. This CDR3 has 15 amino acids. CDR3: CASSLGPGPTDTQYF. The CDR3 nucleotides read TGTGCCAGCAGCTTAGGACCGGGGCCCACAGATACGCAGTATTTT.

This clone has a single count. J is TRBJ2-3 and V is TRBV13; 14 positions match TRBD2. J was trimmed by 4 bases and V by 6 bases; bases with no gene match: 6. The CDR3 runs to 16 residues. Germline V gene lookup returns CDR1 PRHDT and CDR2 FYEKMQ (reference sequence). CDR3 residues: CASRGTSGRSADTQYF. CDR3 DNA: TGTGCCAGCAGAGGGACTAGCGGGAGATCCGCAGATACGCAGTATTTT. Based on the CDR3 plus reference TRBV13 and TRBJ2-3, the full variable domain is AAGVIQSPRHLIKEKRETATLKCYPIPRHDTVYWYQQGPGQDPQFLISFYEKMQSDKGSIPDRFSAQQFSDYHSELNMSSLELGDSALYFCASRGTSGRSADTQYFGPGTRLTVL.

The chain joins TRBV28 to TRBJ2-7; tentatively, D is TRBD1 or TRBD2 (5 bases each). From germline, CDR1 is MDHEN and CDR2 SYDVKM. V gave up 5 bases and J gave up 2 bases, with 28 bases separating them. This CDR3 contains 19 residues. The CDR3 coding sequence is TGTGCCAGCAGTCTCCACCCCGGGACCTTAACCTTCTCCCCCTACGAGCAGTACTTC. It codes for CASSLHPGTLTFSPYEQYF.

The chain has TRBV25-1 and TRBJ2-2; no clear D gene. Trimming took off 2 bases at V and 5 bases at J, with 6 bases between the two ends. This CDR3 spans 13 amino acids. CDR1 and CDR2 from the germline V gene are MGHDK and SYGVNS. CDR3 in amino acids: CASSEGKTGELFF. CDR3 DNA sequence: TGTGCCAGCAGTGAAGGGAAAACCGGGGAGCTGTTTTTT.

The chain carries TRBV7-7 and TRBJ2-5; 8 bases fit TRBD1. From germline, CDR1 is SSHAT and CDR2 FNYEAQ (reference sequence). The ends lost 5 bases at V and 5 bases at J; junction bases unmatched: 7. CDR3 length: 14 residues. DNA for the CDR3: TGTGCCAGCAGCGCCCCGGGACAGGAGGAGACCCAGTACTTC. This encodes CASSAPGQEETQYF.

With respect to this clone: Distinct nucleotide sequences in the sample also encode this CDR3. The chain has TRBV5-1 and TRBJ2-7, with 9 bases lining up with TRBD1. The CDR3 has 15 amino acids. Per germline, CDR1 SGHRS and CDR2 YFSETQ. Trimming cost V 2 bases and J 3 bases; bases outside gene matches: 6. CDR3 region: CASSFTGTGSYEQYF. CDR3 nucleotides: TGCGCCAGCAGCTTTACCGGGACAGGGAGCTACGAGCAGTACTTC.

This clone was counted between two and nine times. CDR3: CAISEGTGYGYTF. The CDR3 region has the DNA TGTGCCATCAGTGAGGGGACAGGCTATGGCTACACCTTC. The chain recombines TRBV10-3 with TRBJ1-2, with TRBD1 matching over 8 bases. The germline gives CDR1 ENHRY, CDR2 SYGVKD. CDR3 length: 13 amino acids. J was trimmed by 4 bases and V by 2 bases; bases with no gene match: 0.

The V and J genes are TRBV6-1 and TRBJ2-7; D may correspond to TRBD1 or TRBD2 (5 bases each). The V end lost 3 bases, the J end lost 2 bases, and 11 bases lay between the germline ends. The germline V gene encodes CDR1 MNHNS and CDR2 SASEGT. CDR3 length: 14 amino acids. CDR3 loop: CASSEPGPTYEQYF. CDR3 DNA sequence: TGTGCCAGCAGTGAGCCGGGACCGACCTACGAGCAGTACTTC.

V gene TRBV27 combines with J gene TRBJ2-7; 8 nucleotides align to TRBD2. CDR1 MNHEY and CDR2 SMNVEV come from the germline V gene (reference sequence). The CDR3 consists of 14 residues. With 7 bases clipped from V and 5 bases from J, the junction kept 10 bases outside the gene matches. For the CDR3, the DNA is TGTGCCAGCACGCCGGGACTAGGGGCAAACGAGCAGTACTTC. Protein: CASTPGLGANEQYF.

This chain connects TRBV5-4 to TRBJ2-2; D tentatively reads TRBD1 or TRBD2 (5 bases each). The CDR3 sequence is 14 residues long. The V gene lost 2 bases and the J gene lost 2 bases, with 7 bases spanning the gap. The germline V gene has CDR1 SGHNT and CDR2 YYREEE (reference sequence). DNA of the CDR3: TGTGCCAGCAGCTTCCGGGACAACACCGGGGAGCTGTTTTTT. It encodes CASSFRDNTGELFF.